The 9 T cell receptor beta chains presented below share a single source sample, sequenced in a study of cytomegalovirus exposure and HLA in healthy donors. 60 Vbeta and 13 Jbeta primers were used in PCR. Sequenced by immunoSEQ multiplex PCR; TCRdb stores in-frame clones only, minus some. Its clone listing holds approximately 79,000 clones. The sample was PBMCs. The receptors originated from a boy aged 10-17 years in good health and CMV-seronegative.

CDR3 sequence: CATSRDVSAGGNGYTF. The CDR3, as DNA: TGTGCCACCAGCAGAGATGTTTCGGCAGGGGGCAATGGCTACACCTTC. The chain recombines TRBV15 with TRBJ1-2; 8 nucleotides match TRBD1. V shed 0 bases and J 6 bases; nucleotides not matched to a gene: 9. Germline CDR1 LNHNV, CDR2 YYDKDF (reference sequence). This CDR3 has 16 residues. The variable domain in full, with the rest retrieved from reference TRBV15 and TRBJ1-2, is DAMVIQNPRYQVTQFGKPVTLSCSQTLNHNVMYWYQQKSSQAPKLLFHYYDKDFNNEADTPDNFQSRRPNTSFCFLDIRSPGLGDTAMYLCATSRDVSAGGNGYTFGSGTRLTVV.

As to this clone: Other DNA sequences within the sample encode an identical CDR3. The CDR3 bases are TGTGCCAGCAGCCCCTGGACAGGCCCAAGCTCCTACGAGCAGTACTTC. Its translation is CASSPWTGPSSYEQYF. V is TRBV7-2 and J is TRBJ2-7, with TRBD1 matching 7 bases. V dropped 5 bases and J dropped 0; count of bases not matched to a gene: 10. Germline-derived CDR1 and CDR2 are SGHTA and FQGNSA. The CDR3 runs 16 residues.

The rearrangement uses TRBV7-8 and TRBJ1-1; D may be TRBD1 (6 bases). The CDR3 consists of 13 residues. Germline-derived CDR1 and CDR2 are SGHVS and FQNEAQ. Trimming left V 3 bases short and J 3 bases short, with 8 bases between. The CDR3 nucleotides read TGTGCCAGCAGCTTGAAGGGGGACACTGAAGCTTTCTTT. Amino acids: CASSLKGDTEAFF.

This chain joins TRBV7-9 and TRBJ2-2; 12 bases align to TRBD1. Trimming took 4 bases from V and 1 from J; bases not matched to a gene: 10. Germline V gene data show CDR1 as SEHNR and CDR2 as FQNEAQ (reference sequence). The CDR3 contains 19 residues. CDR3 in DNA: TGTGCCAGCAGCTCCCCGGGACAGGGGGCGCATTTGAACACCGGGGAGCTGTTTTTT. Amino acids: CASSSPGQGAHLNTGELFF.

The chain has TRBV6-1 and TRBJ2-5; TRBD2 agrees at 8 bases. CDR1 and CDR2 (germline): MNHNS, SASEGT. V lost 6 bases and J lost 7; bases outside the gene matches: 10. The CDR3 consists of 14 residues. The CDR3 DNA follows: TGTGCCAGCAGCCCGGGACTAGAGTACGCGACCCAGTACTTC. It yields the protein CASSPGLEYATQYF.

This chain connects TRBV7-3 to TRBJ2-1; TRBD2 matches at 9 bases. V was clipped by 3 bases and J by 4 bases; unmatched bases: 4. This CDR3 is 15 amino acids long. CDR1 is SGHTA, CDR2 FQGTGA, per germline. CDR3 sequence: CASSLASGIYNEQFF. CDR3 coding DNA: TGTGCCAGCAGCTTGGCTAGCGGGATTTACAATGAGCAGTTCTTC.

The chain carries TRBV5-1 and TRBJ2-7, with 10 bases lining up with TRBD1. The CDR3 loop spans 15 amino acids. Per the germline V gene, CDR1 is SGHRS and CDR2 is YFSETQ. V trimming: 0 bases; J trimming: 6 bases; junction bases outside the gene matches: 6. The DNA for the CDR3 is TGCGCCAGCAGCTTGGAAGAGGGACAGGGGCGCGAGCAGTACTTC. Protein product: CASSLEEGQGREQYF.

The V call is TRBV2, the J call TRBJ1-5; 7 bases align to TRBD1. Germline V gene sequence: CDR1 SNHLY, CDR2 FYNNEI. The trim removed 4 bases at V and 2 bases at J, leaving 5 bases unmatched. This CDR3 comprises 15 residues. The CDR3 nucleotides are TGTGCCAGCAGTGTTACCGGGACAGGCAATCAGCCCCAGCATTTT. Its protein product is CASSVTGTGNQPQHF.

Concerning this clone itself: A junction boundary mismatches the germline segment, possibly from a read error. The chain employs TRBV10-3 and TRBJ1-1; 10 bases are a match to TRBD1. The CDR3 spans 17 residues. Germline V gives CDR1 ENHRY, CDR2 SYGVKD. The CDR3, as DNA: TGTGCCATCAGCGAAGTGGCTGGGACAGGGGATAACACTGAAGATTTCTTT. As protein: CAISEVAGTGDNTEDFF.